These 25 T cell receptor beta chains came from one sample sequenced in a study of OX40 agonist ivuxolimab in advanced cancers. Clones were sequenced by immunoSEQ multiplex PCR, and TCRdb holds only the in-frame ones, with some missing. The sample holds around 55,000 clones, 75% to 90% seen once. Sequences were derived from CD4+ or CD8+ T cells sorted from blood, sampled in a trial of the OX40 agonist ivuxolimab. The receptors originated from an adult with an advanced solid tumor such as melanoma, head and neck, liver or kidney cancer.

The rearrangement links TRBV9 to TRBJ2-3, with D possibly matching TRBD2 (6 bases). CDR3 length equals 13 residues. CDR1 is SGDLS and CDR2 is YYNGEE in the germline V gene. Trimming took 0 bases from V and 6 from J, leaving 8 bases between them. The CDR3, as DNA: TGTGCCAGCAGCGTAGGCGGGGCGGATACGCAGTATTTT. Its translation: CASSVGGADTQYF.

The CDR3 DNA is TGTGCCAGCAGTTACTCCGAGATCGTAACGACAGATACGCAGTATTTT. Protein product: CASSYSEIVTTDTQYF. This chain connects TRBV6-5 to TRBJ2-3; unclear D gene. Germline CDR1 MNHEY, CDR2 SVGAGI. With 0 bases removed from V and 3 bases from J, the gap between germline ends came to 13 bases. This CDR3 region has 16 residues.

The gene calls are TRBV21-1 and TRBJ1-3. TRBV21-1 is described as a pseudogene. This CDR3 has 19 amino acids. DNA for the CDR3: TGTGCCAGCAGCACTCTTGTACCGCGGGGCCACCCCTCTGGAAACACCATATATTTT. This sequence encodes CASSTLVPRGHPSGNTIYF.

The rearrangement uses TRBV5-6 and TRBJ1-1, with D tentatively TRBD1 (5 bases). CDR1 SGHDT and CDR2 YYEEEE come from the germline V gene. This CDR3 comprises 14 residues. V was shortened by 0 bases and J by 4 bases, with 10 bases between the two germline ends. CDR3 protein: CASSLAGVGTEAFF. The CDR3 DNA follows: TGTGCCAGCAGCTTGGCGGGGGTGGGCACTGAAGCTTTCTTT.

Remarks on this clone: Germline is not matched at one junction end, which may reflect a read error. The chain joins TRBV7-9 to TRBJ2-2; the D gene is possibly TRBD2 (5 bases). Germline values: CDR1 SEHNR, CDR2 FQNEAQ (reference sequence). CDR3 length: 16 amino acids. The CDR3 protein is CASSHPAEANTGELFF. As DNA, the CDR3 is TGTGCCAGCAGCCACCCCGCGGAGGCGAATACCGGGGAGCTGTTTTTT.

The J gene is TRBJ2-3, the V gene TRBV7-2, with 7 bases identical to TRBD2. The CDR3 extends over 17 amino acids. Germline V CDR1 and CDR2: SGHTA, FQGNSA. J gave up 0 bases and V 4 bases, and 10 bases lay outside the gene matches. The CDR3 is CASSWTLAATSTDTQYF. CDR3 coding DNA: TGTGCCAGCAGCTGGACCCTAGCGGCTACTAGCACAGATACGCAGTATTTT.

J is TRBJ2-2 and V is TRBV6-6; D is undetermined. The CDR3 consists of 13 residues. CDR1 is MNHNY and CDR2 is SVGAGI in the germline V gene (reference sequence). Deletions cut 10 bases from V and 5 bases from J, with 14 bases between. The CDR3 sequence is CATFVEITGELFF. The CDR3 DNA sequence: TGTGCCACCTTCGTTGAGATTACCGGGGAGCTGTTTTTT.

In DNA form, the CDR3 reads TGTGCCAGCAGCTGGGTGGAGACAACGGGGGACTACACCTTC. It codes for CASSWVETTGDYTF. The chain joins TRBV5-4 to TRBJ1-2; weak D call: TRBD1 (5 bases). Germline V lookup: CDR1 SGHNT, CDR2 YYREEE (reference sequence). Trimming stripped 3 bases from V and 10 bases from J, with 19 bases between. The CDR3 has 14 residues.

This sequence joins TRBV5-4 and TRBJ2-3, with a weak D call TRBD1 (6 bases). This CDR3 is 15 amino acids long. Trimming took 3 bases from V and 0 from J, leaving 11 bases between them. Germline CDR1 is SGHNT and CDR2 is YYREEE (reference sequence). The CDR3 region is CASSWDIFSTDTQYF. CDR3 nucleotides: TGTGCCAGCAGCTGGGACATATTTAGCACAGATACGCAGTATTTT.

This chain joins TRBV6-6 and TRBJ2-3, with D hard to call. In germline, CDR1 is MNHNY, CDR2 SVGAGI (reference sequence). V lost 8 bases to trimming and J lost 0 bases, with 12 bases between them. The CDR3 sequence is 14 residues long. The CDR3 DNA reads as TGTGCCAGCCGACCGGACGGTAGCACAGATACGCAGTATTTT. This gives the protein CASRPDGSTDTQYF.

The V gene is TRBV5-1, the J gene TRBJ1-2; 8 nucleotides align to TRBD1. The CDR3 has 13 residues. With 3 bases clipped from V and 6 bases from J, the junction kept 4 bases outside the gene matches. Germline V gene sequence: CDR1 SGHRS, CDR2 YFSETQ. The DNA for the CDR3 is TGCGCCAGCAGCTCAACAGGGGGAAATGGCTACACCTTC. Translation gives CASSSTGGNGYTF.

V usage is TRBV9 and J usage is TRBJ2-3; the match to TRBD2 covers 13 bases. CDR1 and CDR2 from the germline V gene are SGDLS and YYNGEE. V trimming: 4 bases; J trimming: 3 bases; junction bases outside the gene matches: 8. The length of the CDR3 is 17 residues. The CDR3 DNA reads as TGTGCCAGCAGCTCTCGACTAGCGGGGGGTCTTACAGATACGCAGTATTTT. Protein: CASSSRLAGGLTDTQYF.

The chain joins TRBV2 to TRBJ1-3; TRBD1 agrees at 7 bases. With V trimmed by 6 bases and J by 4 bases, 18 bases remained unmatched. Germline CDR1 SNHLY, CDR2 FYNNEI. CDR3 length equals 18 residues. The CDR3 DNA follows: TGTGCCAGCAGCCACGCGGCCTTAACAGGGGCCGGCGGAAACACCATATATTTT. Protein sequence: CASSHAALTGAGGNTIYF.

The rearrangement uses TRBV9 and TRBJ2-2, with D unclear. CDR3 size: 15 residues. V gave up 3 bases and J gave up 1 base, with 10 bases separating them. The germline CDR1 and CDR2 sequences are SGDLS and YYNGEE. CDR3 DNA sequence: TGTGCCAGCAGCGAATGGACGGGGAACACCGGGGAGCTGTTTTTT. It specifies CASSEWTGNTGELFF.

The V call is TRBV19, the J call TRBJ1-3; weak D call: TRBD1 (5 bases). This CDR3 region has 14 residues. V dropped 10 bases and J dropped 0 bases, with 13 bases sitting between them. Germline V CDR1 and CDR2: LNHDA, SQIVND (reference sequence). CDR3 sequence reads: CATTGGGSGNTIYF. CDR3 DNA: TGTGCCACAACCGGGGGGGGCTCTGGAAACACCATATATTTT.

This chain uses TRBV19 with TRBJ1-5; 8 nucleotides match TRBD1. With V trimmed by 1 base and J by 6 bases, 2 bases remained unmatched. This CDR3 has 14 residues. Germline V lookup: CDR1 LNHDA, CDR2 SQIVND (reference sequence). The CDR3 loop reads CASSIGTGTQPQHF. The DNA for the CDR3 is TGTGCCAGTAGTATAGGGACAGGGACTCAGCCCCAGCATTTT.

The chain carries TRBV27 and TRBJ1-6; possible D gene TRBD1, 6 bases. V lost 7 bases to trimming and J lost 4 bases, with 14 bases between them. Germline loops: CDR1 MNHEY, CDR2 SMNVEV (reference sequence). The CDR3 totals 15 residues. The CDR3 region is CASKIAGDYNSPLHF. CDR3 nucleotide sequence: TGTGCCAGCAAAATCGCAGGGGATTATAATTCACCCCTCCACTTT.

The gene calls are TRBV5-6 and TRBJ2-4; D possibly uses TRBD1 or TRBD2 (5 bases each). Germline V CDR1 and CDR2: SGHDT, YYEEEE. The CDR3 loop spans 13 amino acids. V was trimmed by 7 bases and J by 4 bases, leaving 12 bases between them. In DNA form, the CDR3 reads TGTGCCAGCTCCTCGGGGCAAAAAAACATTCAGTACTTC. Translation: CASSSGQKNIQYF.

This chain uses TRBV2 with TRBJ2-7; the match to TRBD1 covers 7 bases. The CDR3 covers 12 residues. V dropped 9 bases and J dropped 2; count of bases not matched to a gene: 4. The germline V gene encodes CDR1 SNHLY and CDR2 FYNNEI. The CDR3 region is CARGTETYEQYF. The CDR3 DNA is TGTGCCAGAGGGACAGAAACCTACGAGCAGTACTTC.

The gene calls are TRBV14 and TRBJ2-3, with D perhaps TRBD2 (6 bases). V shed 1 base and J shed 14 bases, with 16 bases lying between them. CDR1 is SGHDN and CDR2 is FVKESK in the germline V gene. The CDR3 is made up of 13 amino acids. The CDR3: CASSQGSDYVGYF. The CDR3 region has the DNA TGTGCCAGCAGCCAAGGATCGGACTACGTGGGGTATTTT.

The chain employs TRBV4-1 and TRBJ2-2; 10 bases align to TRBD1. Losses at the gene ends were 2 bases for V and 3 bases for J; bases not matched to a gene: 9. Germline-derived CDR1 and CDR2 are MGHRA and YSYEKL. CDR3 size: 18 residues. The CDR3 bases are TGCGCCAGCAGCCAAATAGCCGGGACAGGGGACTACACCGGGGAGCTGTTTTTT. As protein: CASSQIAGTGDYTGELFF.

This chain connects TRBV6-5 to TRBJ1-2, with a weak D call TRBD1 (6 bases). The V end was cut by 1 base, the J end by 4 bases, with 13 bases between. CDR3 size: 15 residues. CDR1 and CDR2 (germline): MNHEY, SVGAGI. CDR3 region: CASSYLQGPGYGYTF. As DNA, the CDR3 is TGTGCCAGCAGTTACTTACAGGGTCCTGGCTATGGCTACACCTTC.

The rearrangement uses TRBV14 and TRBJ1-2; D might be TRBD1 (5 bases). Germline loops: CDR1 SGHDN, CDR2 FVKESK. Trimming took off 2 bases at V and 6 bases at J, with 10 bases between the two ends. This CDR3 has 13 residues. The CDR3 region has the DNA TGTGCCAGCAGCCAATCCATGGGGGATGGCTACACCTTC. It is translated as CASSQSMGDGYTF. Using reference TRBV14 and TRBJ1-2 for the parts outside the CDR3, the full variable domain is EAGVTQFPSHSVIEKGQTVTLRCDPISGHDNLYWYRRVMGKEIKFLLHFVKESKQDESGMPNNRFLAERTGGTYSTLKVQPAELEDSGVYFCASSQSMGDGYTFGSGTRLTVV.

The CDR3 sequence: CASSIGSPGNSYEQYF. CDR3 coding DNA: TGTGCCAGCAGCATAGGATCCCCCGGGAACTCCTACGAGCAGTACTTC. This rearrangement joins TRBV7-9 to TRBJ2-7; a possible D gene is TRBD2 (5 bases). The V gene's germline CDR1 is SEHNR and CDR2 FQNEAQ (reference sequence). The CDR3 loop spans 16 amino acids. The ends were cut back, 5 bases at V and 0 bases at J, with 17 bases in the middle.

The J gene is TRBJ2-1, the V gene TRBV6-5; D not resolved. The CDR3 spans 16 residues. The germline V gene encodes CDR1 MNHEY and CDR2 SVGAGI. The germline V and J ends were trimmed by 0 bases and 9 bases, with 18 bases remaining between them. The CDR3 spells CASSYSAGYGMGEQFF. CDR3 sequence (DNA): TGTGCCAGCAGTTACTCGGCAGGTTATGGGATGGGTGAGCAGTTCTTC.